This T cell receptor beta chain was captured in a study of blood T cell repertoires in COVID-19. For the study at large: Spain, Italy and the United States supplied samples that represented acute and convalescent COVID-19.

Original data processing: Reference gene primer amplification gave estimated nucleated cell counts. Sequenced by immunoSEQ multiplex PCR; TCRdb stores in-frame clones only, minus some. V, J and clone size derive from that table, while D and trimming were established from the DNA sequence. The data show 100,000 to 110,000 clones, with more than 75% seen just once and around 13% held by the top ten. The CDR3 sequence is 16 residues long. Germline V gene lookup returns CDR1 KGHSH and CDR2 LQKENI. The V and J ends lost 0 bases and 1 base respectively, with 12 bases between them. The receptor was derived from a human donor in a cohort sampled during active COVID-19. The sample comprised peripheral blood. This chain connects TRBV18 to TRBJ1-1; weak D call: TRBD1 (5 bases). Here the CDR3 DNA reads TGTGCCAGCTCACCACCAGCCAGGGAGGCGAACACTGAAGCTTTCTTT. Residues: CASSPPAREANTEAFF.